This entry lists 29 T cell receptor beta chains sequenced from one sample in a study of PD-L1 blockade in urothelial cancer. TCRdb's copy holds only in-frame clones and misses some; the assay was immunoSEQ multiplex PCR. The profile covers about 74,000 clones, with around four fifths appearing a single time and roughly 4.5% taken by the ten largest. Sequenced material: PBMCs, taken around atezolizumab (anti-PD-L1) treatment. Receptors were obtained from a man between 65 and 85 years old with urothelial cancer.

The chain recombines TRBV5-1 with TRBJ1-2, with 8 bases fitting TRBD1. The CDR3 is 14 residues long. The J segment lost 8 bases and the V segment lost 5 bases, leaving 11 bases of the junction unmatched. Per the germline V gene, CDR1 is SGHRS and CDR2 is YFSETQ. The CDR3 protein is CASRRLGTGEGYTF. The DNA for the CDR3 is TGCGCCAGCAGGAGACTCGGGACAGGTGAGGGCTACACCTTC.

This sequence joins TRBV5-4 and TRBJ2-7, with 8 positions matching TRBD1. After removal of 1 base from V and 6 bases from J, the junction contained 3 bases not matched to a gene. The CDR3 contains 13 residues. The germline CDR1 and CDR2 sequences are SGHNT and YYREEE (reference sequence). CDR3 in DNA: TGTGCCAGCAGCTTGACAGGGGGTGGCGAGCAGTACTTC. Translating it yields CASSLTGGGEQYF.

The chain couples TRBV5-1 to TRBJ2-3; 11 bases are shared with TRBD2. The V gene's germline CDR1 is SGHRS and CDR2 YFSETQ. The CDR3 totals 18 residues. The V gene end was trimmed by 3 bases and the J gene end by 4 bases; junction bases not matched to a gene: 13. CDR3 region: CASSYLLAGGGGPDTQYF. CDR3 sequence (DNA): TGCGCCAGCAGCTATCTCCTAGCGGGAGGTGGGGGCCCAGATACGCAGTATTTT.

A single count supports this clone. The chain carries TRBV5-5 and TRBJ2-7, with D maybe TRBD2 (7 bases). V was trimmed by 5 bases and J by 5 bases, leaving 26 bases between them. CDR1 SGHKS and CDR2 YYEKEE come from the germline V gene (reference sequence). This CDR3 region has 17 residues. The CDR3 sequence: CASSPEGGADLVDEQYF. CDR3 nucleotide sequence: TGTGCCAGCAGTCCCGAGGGGGGGGCCGATTTAGTAGACGAGCAGTACTTC.

J is TRBJ1-1 and V is TRBV5-5; 8 bases line up with TRBD1. Germline values: CDR1 SGHKS, CDR2 YYEKEE (reference sequence). This CDR3 has 11 amino acids. With V trimmed by 3 bases and J by 11 bases, 3 bases remained unmatched. CDR3 sequence: CASSYRTGAFF. The DNA of the CDR3 is TGTGCCAGCAGCTATCGGACAGGGGCTTTCTTT.

The chain joins TRBV2 to TRBJ1-4; 7 nucleotides agree with TRBD1. Germline V lookup: CDR1 SNHLY, CDR2 FYNNEI. With V trimmed by 9 bases and J by 0 bases, 13 bases remained unmatched. The CDR3 has 17 residues. CDR3 coding DNA: TGTGCCAGTTCTCGGGACAGCATAACTGCAACTAATGAAAAACTGTTTTTT. As protein: CASSRDSITATNEKLFF. The full variable domain, with the rest looked up from reference TRBV2 and TRBJ1-4, is EPEVTQTPSHQVTQMGQEVILRCVPISNHLYFYWYRQILGQKVEFLVSFYNNEISEKSEIFDDQFSVERPDGSNFTLKIRSTKLEDSAMYFCASSRDSITATNEKLFFGSGTQLSVL.

The V call is TRBV7-9, the J call TRBJ2-7; 7 bases are shared with TRBD2. The germline CDR1 and CDR2 sequences are SEHNR and FQNEAQ (reference sequence). The ends lost 1 base at V and 3 bases at J; junction bases unmatched: 9. The CDR3 is made up of 16 amino acids. CDR3 nucleotide sequence: TGTGCCAGCAGCTTAGGAGCTAGCGGATCTTTCTACGAGCAGTACTTC. This codes for CASSLGASGSFYEQYF.

The chain has TRBV2 and TRBJ1-1; TRBD1 agrees at 8 bases. The junction had 6 bases not matched to a gene; V was cut back by 3 bases and J by 0 bases. The CDR3 is 16 residues long. CDR1 is SNHLY and CDR2 is FYNNEI in the germline V gene. The CDR3 here is CASSEGRGPMNTEAFF. The DNA of the CDR3 is TGTGCCAGCAGTGAGGGCAGGGGGCCTATGAACACTGAAGCTTTCTTT.

The chain recombines TRBV4-1 with TRBJ2-1; the D gene is possibly TRBD2 (6 bases). Germline CDR1 and CDR2: MGHRA and YSYEKL. V lost 0 bases, J lost 1 base, and 7 bases lay in between. This CDR3 has 15 residues. Here the CDR3 reads CASSQDRGSYNEQFF. The CDR3 nucleotides read TGCGCCAGCAGCCAAGACCGGGGGTCCTACAATGAGCAGTTCTTC.

This chain uses TRBV7-2 with TRBJ2-3, with TRBD1 as a possible D gene (5 bases). CDR1 is SGHTA, CDR2 FQGNSA, per germline. The CDR3 loop spans 15 amino acids. V was shortened by 1 base and J by 9 bases, with 17 bases between the two germline ends. CDR3 DNA: TGTGCCAGCAGCTTAGTGGCAGGGCCCCCACAGACGCAGTATTTT. Its translation is CASSLVAGPPQTQYF. Looking up the rest from reference TRBV7-2 and TRBJ2-3 gives the full variable domain: GAGVSQSPSNKVTEKGKDVELRCDPISGHTALYWYRQSLGQGLEFLIYFQGNSAPDKSGLPSDRFSAERTGGSVSTLTIQRTQQEDSAVYLCASSLVAGPPQTQYFGPGTRLTVL.

This chain joins TRBV11-2 and TRBJ2-1, with 11 positions matching TRBD2. The V and J ends lost 2 bases and 7 bases, in that order; junction bases with no gene match: 1. CDR3 length equals 14 residues. CDR1 is SGHAT and CDR2 is FQNNGV in the germline V gene. This chain's CDR3 is CASSLLAGGNEQFF. Here the CDR3 DNA reads TGTGCCAGCAGCTTACTAGCGGGAGGAAATGAGCAGTTCTTC.

The V call is TRBV4-1, the J call TRBJ2-1; perhaps TRBD1 as D (5 bases). The ends were cut back, 5 bases at V and 1 base at J, with 9 bases in the middle. This CDR3 region has 14 residues. Looked up from germline, CDR1 is MGHRA and CDR2 is YSYEKL. DNA for the CDR3: TGCGCCAGCAGCGGCAGGGTATCCTACAATGAGCAGTTCTTC. It translates to CASSGRVSYNEQFF.

The gene calls are TRBV2 and TRBJ1-2; D is unresolved. CDR1 and CDR2 (germline): SNHLY, FYNNEI. V was clipped by 1 base and J by 2 bases, with 5 bases between them. This CDR3 comprises 13 residues. The CDR3 is CASSEGVNYGYTF. The CDR3 region has the DNA TGTGCCAGCAGTGAAGGAGTCAACTATGGCTACACCTTC.

This clone was counted a few times. This chain links TRBV6-5 with TRBJ1-2; D may be TRBD1 (5 bases). The length of the CDR3 is 11 residues. Trimming took off 8 bases at V and 7 bases at J, with 11 bases between the two ends. Germline V gene sequence: CDR1 MNHEY, CDR2 SVGAGI. The CDR3 spells CASGAVAGYTF. The CDR3 DNA sequence: TGTGCCAGCGGGGCAGTGGCTGGCTACACCTTC.

Note on this clone: The junction does not match germline at one end; this may be a read error. This chain uses TRBV9 with TRBJ2-7, with D maybe TRBD1 (7 bases). The CDR3 consists of 13 residues. The germline V gene encodes CDR1 SGDLS and CDR2 YYNGEE. CDR3 protein: CASSVASGGLPSF. CDR3 bases: TGTGCCAGCAGCGTAGCTTCAGGGGGACTCCCTTCCTTC.

The chain combines TRBV15 with TRBJ2-2; weak D call: TRBD1 (5 bases). Germline lookup yields CDR1 LNHNV and CDR2 YYDKDF (reference sequence). The CDR3 loop spans 19 amino acids. Trimming removed 0 bases from V and 7 bases from J, with 24 bases in between. The CDR3 DNA sequence: TGTGCCACCAGCAGAGATCCCCGCAGGGCGTCCCGATTGAGCGGGGAGCTGTTTTTT. Protein product: CATSRDPRRASRLSGELFF.

The chain combines TRBV11-2 with TRBJ2-5; a possible D gene is TRBD2 (5 bases). The V gene lost 4 bases and the J gene lost 4 bases, with 10 bases spanning the gap. The CDR3 totals 13 residues. CDR1 is SGHAT and CDR2 is FQNNGV in the germline V gene. The CDR3 nucleotides read TGTGCCAGCAGCTCGGGGTATGGAGAGACCCAGTACTTC. Its translation: CASSSGYGETQYF.

This clone came up a few times. J is TRBJ1-1 and V is TRBV5-1, with a tentative D call TRBD1 (5 bases). CDR1 is SGHRS, CDR2 YFSETQ, per germline. The CDR3 has 14 residues. V shed 3 bases and J shed 1 base, with 10 bases lying between them. CDR3 sequence: CASSSRVGNTEAFF. DNA for the CDR3: TGCGCCAGCAGCTCCAGGGTAGGGAACACTGAAGCTTTCTTT.

The V gene is TRBV30, the J gene TRBJ1-1, with 8 bases identical to TRBD1. The junction had 9 bases not matched to a gene; V was cut back by 4 bases and J by 2 bases. Germline-derived CDR1 and CDR2 are GTSNPN and SVGIG (reference sequence). CDR3 length: 15 amino acids. CDR3 sequence reads: CAWKEAGGGNTEAFF. The CDR3 DNA is TGTGCCTGGAAAGAGGCAGGGGGCGGAAACACTGAAGCTTTCTTT.

The chain is built from TRBV7-8 and TRBJ1-5; perhaps TRBD1 as D (5 bases). CDR3 length: 15 amino acids. Germline V gene data show CDR1 as SGHVS and CDR2 as FQNEAQ. Between the trimmed V and J ends, which lost 6 bases and 1 base, there was a span of 13 bases. CDR3: CASRKTEISNQPQHF. The CDR3, as DNA: TGTGCCAGCAGGAAGACAGAAATAAGCAATCAGCCCCAGCATTTT.

This chain links TRBV28 with TRBJ1-1, with D possibly matching TRBD1 (6 bases). The CDR3 totals 15 residues. V was clipped by 2 bases and J by 0 bases, with 10 bases between them. The germline CDR1 and CDR2 sequences are MDHEN and SYDVKM. The CDR3, as DNA: TGTGCCAGCAGTTTAAGGGGGGGAATGAACACTGAAGCTTTCTTT. Translating it yields CASSLRGGMNTEAFF.

The chain recombines TRBV5-1 with TRBJ1-6; 8 positions match TRBD1. The CDR3 spans 16 residues. Germline V lookup: CDR1 SGHRS, CDR2 YFSETQ. J was trimmed by 8 bases and V by 4 bases; bases with no gene match: 11. This CDR3 reads CASSADLDRVYSPLHF. The CDR3 nucleotides are TGCGCCAGCAGCGCCGACCTGGACAGGGTGTATTCACCCCTCCACTTT.

CDR3 region: CASMQFGGNTEAFF. The CDR3 DNA reads TGTGCCAGCATGCAATTCGGGGGAAACACTGAAGCTTTCTTT. The gene calls are TRBV7-9 and TRBJ1-1, with a possible D match to TRBD1 (5 bases). Germline loops: CDR1 SEHNR, CDR2 FQNEAQ (reference sequence). This CDR3 has 14 amino acids. The germline V and J ends were trimmed by 7 bases and 2 bases, with 14 bases remaining between them.

V gene TRBV5-1 combines with J gene TRBJ1-1, with a tentative D call TRBD1 (5 bases). This CDR3 has 16 amino acids. The V gene's germline CDR1 is SGHRS and CDR2 YFSETQ. V dropped 0 bases and J dropped 0 bases, with 12 bases sitting between them. The CDR3 nucleotides read TGCGCCAGCAGCTTGGTAGCAGGGTCAATGAACACTGAAGCTTTCTTT. This sequence encodes CASSLVAGSMNTEAFF.

The J gene is TRBJ1-2, the V gene TRBV6-5; 7 bases line up with TRBD1. The ends lost 6 bases at V and 13 bases at J; junction bases unmatched: 14. CDR1 is MNHEY, CDR2 SVGAGI, per germline. There are 13 residues in the CDR3. The CDR3 is CASRKDSQGRSTF. CDR3 nucleotides: TGTGCCAGCAGGAAGGACTCACAGGGGCGCTCCACCTTC.

The chain joins TRBV7-6 to TRBJ2-4, with 7 bases identical to TRBD2. V was pared by 5 bases and J by 8 bases, with 9 bases of the junction left unmatched. The length of the CDR3 is 14 residues. CDR1 is SGHVS and CDR2 is FNYEAQ in the germline V gene. The CDR3 DNA reads TGTGCCAGCAGCCCGGGGGAGGGTGAGGACATTCAGTACTTC. Translating it yields CASSPGEGEDIQYF.

The chain is built from TRBV18 and TRBJ2-1, with 8 positions matching TRBD2. The germline CDR1 and CDR2 sequences are KGHSH and LQKENI. The J segment lost 5 bases and the V segment lost 3 bases, leaving 6 bases of the junction unmatched. This CDR3 has 15 residues. The CDR3 DNA sequence: TGTGCCAGCTCACCGGGGAGCGGGAGCCACAATGAGCAGTTCTTC. It translates to CASSPGSGSHNEQFF.

V usage is TRBV19 and J usage is TRBJ2-7; 9 bases fit TRBD1. Germline CDR1 reads LNHDA; CDR2 reads SQIVND (reference sequence). The CDR3 runs 14 residues. After removal of 9 bases from V and 2 bases from J, the junction contained 8 bases not matched to a gene. The CDR3 here is CASREDRGTYEQYF. CDR3 coding DNA: TGTGCCAGCAGGGAGGACAGGGGAACCTACGAGCAGTACTTC.

This chain links TRBV9 with TRBJ2-5, with D maybe TRBD2 (6 bases). V gave up 3 bases and J gave up 0 bases, with 12 bases separating them. The CDR3 contains 15 residues. Germline lookup yields CDR1 SGDLS and CDR2 YYNGEE. As DNA, the CDR3 is TGTGCCAGCAGCGCGGAGGGGATGTACCAAGAGACCCAGTACTTC. It encodes CASSAEGMYQETQYF.